The clone carrying this TCR beta chain has at least ten counts. This record comes from a study of CD8 T cells in ankylosing spondylitis. V dropped 1 base and J dropped 5 bases, with 2 bases sitting between them. Germline assignment: CDR1 SQVTM and CDR2 ANQGSEA. The CDR3 loop spans 10 amino acids. TCRdb re-analysed the 5' RACE reads in MiXCR, keeping a single row per CDR3 protein. The sample includes 250,000 to 300,000 distinct CDR3 sequences, 20% of them seen just once. This clonotype was obtained from a male donor with ankylosing spondylitis or in good health (not recorded which). The sequenced material came from blood, either unsorted or a sorted T cell fraction (not recorded which). This chain connects TRBV29-1 to TRBJ2-5, with D hard to call. The CDR3 reads CSVEVETQYF. CDR3 in DNA: TGCAGCGTTGAAGTGGAGACCCAGTACTTC.